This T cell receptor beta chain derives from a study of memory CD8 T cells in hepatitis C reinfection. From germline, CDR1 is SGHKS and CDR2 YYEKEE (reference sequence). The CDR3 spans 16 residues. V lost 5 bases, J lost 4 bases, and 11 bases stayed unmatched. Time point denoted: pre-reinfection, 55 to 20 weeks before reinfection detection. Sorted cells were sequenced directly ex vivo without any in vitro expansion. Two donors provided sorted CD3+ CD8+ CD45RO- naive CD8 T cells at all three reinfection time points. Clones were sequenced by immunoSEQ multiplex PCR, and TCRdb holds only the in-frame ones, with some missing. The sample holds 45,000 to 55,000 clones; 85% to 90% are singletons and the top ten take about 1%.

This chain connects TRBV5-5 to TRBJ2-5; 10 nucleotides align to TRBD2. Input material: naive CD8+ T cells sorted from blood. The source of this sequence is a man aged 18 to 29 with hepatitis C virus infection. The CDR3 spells CASSHPWVAGGETQYF. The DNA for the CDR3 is TGTGCCAGCAGTCATCCCTGGGTAGCGGGAGGAGAGACCCAGTACTTC.